The 9 T cell receptor beta chains below all came from one sample that was sequenced in a study of blood T cell repertoires in COVID-19. Assay used: immunoSEQ multiplex PCR; TCRdb lists only in-frame clones, some missing. The sample carries 150,000 or so clones, 70% to 90% recorded once. The material sequenced was PBMCs or T cells enriched from blood (not recorded which). The receptors were gathered from a middle-aged man who had recovered from COVID-19.

V usage is TRBV18 and J usage is TRBJ1-1, with D tentatively TRBD1 (6 bases). V lost 3 bases, J lost 6 bases, and 20 bases lay in between. Germline CDR1 is KGHSH and CDR2 is LQKENI. This CDR3 comprises 16 residues. This chain's CDR3 is CASSPSLAGTRAEAFF. The CDR3 DNA reads TGTGCCAGCTCACCCTCGTTGGCCGGGACAAGGGCTGAAGCTTTCTTT.

The V call is TRBV7-8, the J call TRBJ2-5, with a tentative D call TRBD1 (5 bases). The CDR3 covers 13 residues. CDR1 is SGHVS, CDR2 FQNEAQ, per germline. The V gene lost 5 bases and the J gene lost 2 bases, with 9 bases spanning the gap. Here the CDR3 DNA reads TGTGCCAGCAGCGTCGACAGACAAGAGACCCAGTACTTC. It encodes CASSVDRQETQYF.

The chain joins TRBV7-9 to TRBJ2-7; D is perhaps TRBD1 (6 bases). The V gene's germline CDR1 is SEHNR and CDR2 FQNEAQ (reference sequence). This CDR3 region has 16 residues. Trimming stripped 7 bases from V and 9 bases from J, with 28 bases between. The CDR3 protein is CASTNLAGTRGEGQYF. CDR3 DNA sequence: TGTGCCAGCACAAATCTGGCTGGGACAAGGGGTGAGGGGCAGTACTTC. The full variable domain, in which reference TRBV7-9 and TRBJ2-7 provide the parts outside the CDR3, is DTGVSQNPRHKITKRGQNVTFRCDPISEHNRLYWYRQTLGQGPEFLTYFQNEAQLEKSRLLSDRFSAERPKGSFSTLEIQRTEQGDSAMYLCASTNLAGTRGEGQYFGPGTRLTVT.

The chain carries TRBV20-1 and TRBJ2-6; 7 nucleotides line up with TRBD1. V dropped 3 bases and J dropped 0; count of bases not matched to a gene: 11. This CDR3 contains 18 residues. The germline gives CDR1 DFQATT, CDR2 SNEGSKA (reference sequence). The CDR3 here is CSASPQGVRGSGANVLTF. The CDR3 DNA sequence: TGCAGTGCTAGTCCCCAGGGGGTCAGGGGCTCTGGGGCCAACGTCCTGACTTTC.

This clone was observed a single time. V usage is TRBV5-1 and J usage is TRBJ1-2, with 9 positions matching TRBD1. The CDR3 is made up of 14 amino acids. The J segment lost 6 bases and the V segment lost 4 bases, leaving 7 bases of the junction unmatched. The V gene's germline CDR1 is SGHRS and CDR2 YFSETQ. CDR3 loop: CASSRTGTGNGYTF. CDR3 in DNA: TGCGCCAGCAGCAGGACCGGGACAGGGAATGGCTACACCTTC.

This chain joins TRBV7-2 and TRBJ2-5; TRBD1 is a possible D gene (8 bases). The V gene's germline CDR1 is SGHTA and CDR2 FQGNSA. This CDR3 has 14 amino acids. Between the trimmed V and J ends, which lost 5 bases and 7 bases, there was a span of 17 bases. The CDR3 nucleotides read TGTGCCAGCAGCACAGGGGGGGATAGCAGGACCCAGTACTTC. This gives the protein CASSTGGDSRTQYF.

The V call is TRBV5-1, the J call TRBJ2-1; 10 positions agree with TRBD2. This CDR3 comprises 17 residues. The trim removed 2 bases at V and 9 bases at J, leaving 14 bases unmatched. Per the germline V gene, CDR1 is SGHRS and CDR2 is YFSETQ. CDR3 sequence (DNA): TGCGCCAGCAGCTTAAGGTCGGCTCTAGCGGGAGCAGGTGAGCAGTTCTTC. Protein sequence: CASSLRSALAGAGEQFF.

This chain joins TRBV3-1 (or the pseudogene TRBV3-2) and TRBJ2-2; possible D gene TRBD1, 6 bases. Per the germline V gene, CDR1 is LGHDT and CDR2 is YNNKEL (reference sequence). The CDR3 is 17 residues long. Trimming took off 5 bases at V and 5 bases at J, with 21 bases between the two ends. In DNA form, the CDR3 reads TGTGCCAGCAGCGCCTGGTACTGGTTGAGGGGGACCGGGGAGCTGTTTTTT. This gives the protein CASSAWYWLRGTGELFF.

This clone has a handful of counts. This chain connects TRBV7-9 to TRBJ2-1, with 12 bases aligning to TRBD2. The CDR3 extends over 15 amino acids. Trimming removed 6 bases from V and 5 bases from J; junction bases left unmatched: 5. Germline values: CDR1 SEHNR, CDR2 FQNEAQ (reference sequence). The CDR3 nucleotides read TGTGCCAGCAGTCACCGGACTAGCGGGAACAATGAGCAGTTCTTC. This codes for CASSHRTSGNNEQFF.